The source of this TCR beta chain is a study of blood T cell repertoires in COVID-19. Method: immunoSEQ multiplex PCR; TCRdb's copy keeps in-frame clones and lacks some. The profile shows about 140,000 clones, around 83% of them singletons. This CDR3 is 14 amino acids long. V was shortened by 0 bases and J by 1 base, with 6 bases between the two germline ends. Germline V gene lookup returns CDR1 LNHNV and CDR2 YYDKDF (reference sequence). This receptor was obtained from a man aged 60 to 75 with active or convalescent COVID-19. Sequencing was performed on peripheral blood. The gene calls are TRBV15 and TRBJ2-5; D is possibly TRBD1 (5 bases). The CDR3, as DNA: TGTGCCACCAGCAGAGATCAGGGCCAAGAGACCCAGTACTTC. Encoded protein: CATSRDQGQETQYF.